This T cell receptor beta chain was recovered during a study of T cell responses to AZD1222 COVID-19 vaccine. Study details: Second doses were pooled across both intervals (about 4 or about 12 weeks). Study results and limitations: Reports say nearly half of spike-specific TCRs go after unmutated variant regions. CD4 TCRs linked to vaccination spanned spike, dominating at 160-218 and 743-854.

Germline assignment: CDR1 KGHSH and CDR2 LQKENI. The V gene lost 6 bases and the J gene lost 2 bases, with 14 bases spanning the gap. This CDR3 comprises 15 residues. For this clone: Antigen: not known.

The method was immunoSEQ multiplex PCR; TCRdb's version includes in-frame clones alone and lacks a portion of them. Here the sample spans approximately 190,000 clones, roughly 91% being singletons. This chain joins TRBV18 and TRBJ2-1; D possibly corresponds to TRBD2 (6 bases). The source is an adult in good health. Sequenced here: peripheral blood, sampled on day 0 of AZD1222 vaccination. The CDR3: CASSREQATYNEQFF. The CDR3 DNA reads TGTGCCAGCTCGCGGGAACAGGCTACCTACAATGAGCAGTTCTTC.